These T cell receptor beta chains were read from a single sample in a study of CXCR3-negative and CXCR3-positive naive CD8 T cells. TCRdb reanalyzed the 5' RACE reads, giving one entry per CDR3 protein sequence and no DNA. This repertoire includes roughly 110,000 distinct CDR3 sequences. The sequencing input was naive CXCR3+ CD8+ T cells from blood. The receptors were gathered from a human donor in good health. Some clones in this sample may be carry-over from other donors' samples. Both conserved end residues are part of each CDR3.

TRBJ2-7 | TRBV4-3 | CASSQEDRTSYEQYF
TRBJ2-1 | TRBV5-6 | CASSPDGQFTEQFF
TRBJ2-1 | TRBV7-2 | CASSLGGGTYSYNEQFF
TRBJ2-7 | TRBV27 | CASRDPRGLYEQYF
TRBJ1-6 | TRBV28 | CASNPREGTSPLHF
TRBJ2-1 | TRBV7-2 | CASSFHLAGGYSYNEQFF
TRBJ2-1 | TRBV5-1 | CASNSGRSFEQFF
TRBJ1-2 | TRBV12-3/TRBV12-4 | CASSFSDGYTF
TRBJ1-1 | TRBV29-1 | CSVEPGEAEAFF
TRBJ1-1 | TRBV6-5 | CASGPYAGSEAFF
TRBJ2-7 | TRBV13 | CASSLGFQGAFYEQYF
TRBJ1-2 | TRBV29-1 | CSVVQGGIYGYTF
TRBJ2-1 | TRBV7-7 | CASSLDGTSGNEQFF
TRBJ2-3 | TRBV6-5 | CASSYSEVDTQYF
TRBJ1-5 | TRBV25-1 | CASSPGTGGKQPQHF
TRBJ2-7 | TRBV29-1 | CSVELAGVHAYEQYF
TRBJ1-2 | TRBV7-2 | CASSLEPGDYGYTF
TRBJ1-2 | TRBV21-1 | CASSKEGSLLSDGYTF
TRBJ2-7 | TRBV28 | CASSFQVRYEQYF
TRBJ2-1 | TRBV2 | CASSWGLNEQFF
TRBJ1-1 | TRBV5-6 | CASSWGPNTEAFF
TRBJ2-2 | TRBV6-2/TRBV6-3 | CASSYSIAGGNTGELFF